This entry describes one T cell receptor beta chain. It lacks a known antigen. One base away there is no much larger clone; base qualities are not given. Using the deep immunoSEQ assay, multiplex PCR amplified TCR CDR3 regions from genomic DNA. Genomic DNA extracted from each cell subset was distributed evenly over all wells of several immunoSEQ 96-well plates, and each plate served as one replicate. For sorted subsets, 200 to 250 ng genomic DNA, equal to some 28,000 T cell genomes, was loaded into each replicate PCR. Purified libraries were measured with a Qubit 3.0 fluorometer, size-checked on a Bioanalyzer 2100, and measured again with the KAPA Library Quantification kit. Every immunoSEQ 96-well plate was sequenced on a dedicated single-read 150-cycle Illumina NextSeq 550 flow cell. The authors processed their data as follows. Because only junctional sequences without quality scores were contained in the immunoSEQ output, filtering matching that applied to full-length reads could not be performed. To assign V/J genes and CDR3, sequences were annotated against IMGT germline references using PyIR, a Python wrapper for IgBLAST v1.9. Reads with weak V/J assignments (E-value above 1e-6), missing CDR3, stop codons, out-of-frame junctions, or ambiguous translated residues were removed. V3J clonotypes were defined as sequences sharing an identical inferred V gene, J gene, and CDR3 amino acid sequence. The percentage overlap between two repertoires was calculated by dividing the number of shared unique clonotypes by the size of the smaller repertoire. RTK rarefaction, the Chao1 estimator, and Recon v2.1 estimates of unobserved clonotypes were used to assess repertoire richness. OLGA was used to compute generation probabilities for all TCRbeta clonotypes that the gDNA method yielded from four donors. TCRdb provides this immuneACCESS table in a form limited to in-frame rearrangements. Some clones are lacking; in checked studies, under half of them reflect an unresolved V gene, and why the rest are absent is not known. For V, J and clone size, that table is used; D and trimming come from the DNA. This sample has about 2.4 million clones in its table, and over 85% of those were observed once. In total, the top ten clones hold under 0.15% of the sample.

This sample is drawn from a study of shared clonotypes between healthy human individuals (dated by TCRdb to the early 2020s). For the wider study: The cohort included a few men and a couple of women between 18 and 49 years of age. Each donor's leukapheresis produced roughly between roughly 0.94 and 9.5 billion PBMCs. Per donor, three plates each were used for CD4 naive and CD4 memory, two for CD8 naive, and one for CD8 memory. Blood TCR repertoires of several healthy adults were deeply sequenced to estimate repertoire size and the extent of clonotype sharing between individuals. Libraries were prepared and TCR repertoires were sequenced by different laboratories using diverse techniques, in order to increase sequencing depth and limit assay-specific biases. General findings and caveats noted by the study authors: Naive subsets generally had larger estimated clonotype richness than memory subsets. The genetic and exposure-history diversity represented was limited by the small number of donors. Only blood was sampled, and tissue TCR repertoires likely differ from those in blood. Based on pairwise subsampling, the degree of clonotype sharing among donors was expected to be affected by sequencing depth. Sharing across a few donors was observed for approximately 4.6% of naive CD4, less than 4% of naive CD8, over 2% of memory CD4, and about 0.39% of memory CD8 clonotypes. Even with the large sequencing depth, rarefaction of the sorted-subset datasets indicated that sequencing was incomplete. Compared with non-shared clonotypes, the clonotypes found in all four sorted-subset donors had higher generation probabilities.

From a lookup of the germline V gene, CDR1 and CDR2 are SGHVS and FQNEAQ. V was cut back by 0 bases and J by 7 bases, leaving a gap of 24 bases between them. The CDR3 spans 19 residues, from the cysteine through the phenylalanine. Only the CDR3 DNA is retained, 57 bases long and in frame from the first base. The donors were healthy, HIV-negative adults with no recently reported acute infections or vaccinations. Only Caucasian adults living in Nashville, Tennessee, USA were represented among the donors. CD4+ T cells were enriched by magnetic negative selection; naive cells were then positively selected on CD45RA, and the negative fraction formed the memory subset. Blood was collected by leukapheresis, and PBMCs were isolated by Ficoll-Histopaque density gradient centrifugation and then cryopreserved in liquid nitrogen vapor phase. Analytical flow cytometry was used to check the purity and quantity of each magnetically sorted T cell population. Genomic DNA was isolated from every sorted fraction and measured by UV absorbance on a Nanodrop 2000c.

The sequence links TRBV7-8 to TRBJ2-2; D gene: possibly TRBD2, on 7 matching bases. Sequencing was carried out using naive CD4+ T cells sorted from blood. Taken with the paper, the label for cell subset or site translates to: CD45RA+ positively selected. This clonotype was sampled from a man between 18 and 29 years old in good health. The CDR3 is CASSLALGPWQGRVGELFF. The nucleotides read TGTGCCAGCAGCTTAGCGCTTGGGCCGTGGCAGGGGAGGGTCGGGGAGCTGTTTTTT.